Listed below are T cell receptor beta chains from one sample, sequenced in a study of OX40 agonist ivuxolimab in advanced cancers. This table comes from immunoSEQ multiplex PCR, and its TCRdb copy is limited to in-frame clones, with some not included. This sample has fewer than 50,000 clones, with around 92% found just once. The material was CD4+ or CD8+ T cells sorted from blood, obtained in a trial of the OX40 agonist ivuxolimab. The receptors shown here come from an adult with an advanced solid tumor such as melanoma, head and neck, liver or kidney cancer. The CDR3 runs from the conserved cysteine through the conserved F or W. D genes are given only for firm matches. Clone size, where shown, is once, few, many, or a class for clones that have expanded.

>TRBJ1-2|-|TRBV4-2|TRBD1
CASSQALQGVYGYTF
TGTGCCAGCAGCCAAGCTCTACAGGGGGTCTATGGCTACACCTTC
>TRBJ1-5|once|TRBV21-1|-
CASSKVPGYRNQPQHF
TGTGCCAGCAGCAAAGTGCCCGGGTATCGCAATCAGCCCCAGCATTTT
>TRBJ1-2|-|TRBV5-1|TRBD1
CASSSLPGQFYGYTF
TGCGCCAGCAGCTCCCTTCCGGGACAGTTCTATGGCTACACCTTC
>TRBJ1-2|-|TRBV10-3|TRBD1
CAISIRDRDGYGYTF
TGTGCCATCAGTATTCGGGACAGGGATGGCTATGGCTACACCTTC
>TRBJ2-7|-|TRBV27|-
CASSLGAGAYEQYF
TGTGCCAGCAGTTTAGGAGCCGGGGCCTACGAGCAGTACTTC
>TRBJ1-1|once|TRBV29-1|-
CSALPGTAEAFF
TGCAGCGCCCTCCCAGGGACCGCTGAAGCTTTCTTT
>TRBJ2-7|-|TRBV6-1|-
CASSGRDIPYEQYF
TGTGCCAGCAGTGGACGGGACATCCCCTACGAGCAGTACTTC
>TRBJ2-7|-|TRBV10-1|-
CASSVAEGPQYF
TGCGCCAGCAGTGTTGCGGAGGGCCCCCAGTACTTC
>TRBJ2-7|-|TRBV25-1|-
CARTTRRRLRKYEQYF
TGTGCCCGGACCACCCGACGGAGACTACGCAAGTACGAGCAGTACTTC
>TRBJ2-7|once|TRBV19|-
CASSPADGPYEQYF
TGTGCCAGTAGTCCGGCCGACGGCCCCTACGAGCAGTACTTC
>TRBJ2-3|-|TRBV19|-
CASSPGQFLADTQYF
TGTGCCAGTAGCCCTGGACAGTTCCTCGCAGATACGCAGTATTTT
>TRBJ2-1|-|TRBV30|TRBD2
CAWSVHPAGADNEQFF
TGTGCCTGGAGTGTACATCCAGCGGGAGCCGACAATGAGCAGTTCTTC
>TRBJ1-2|-|TRBV30|TRBD1
CAWDRDRGHYGYTF
TGTGCCTGGGACCGGGACAGGGGCCACTATGGCTACACCTTC
>TRBJ2-3|-|TRBV5-1|-
CASSLYLNTDTQYF
TGCGCCAGCAGCTTATATCTAAACACAGATACGCAGTATTTT
>TRBJ2-6|-|TRBV5-1|-
CASSLYPGLTGANVLTF
TGCGCCAGCAGCTTGTACCCAGGTCTCACAGGGGCCAACGTCCTGACTTTC
>TRBJ2-1|-|TRBV6-5|TRBD2
CASRGDQPSEQFF
TGTGCCAGCCGGGGGGACCAACCCTCTGAGCAGTTCTTC
>TRBJ1-2|-|TRBV4-1|TRBD1
CASSHVTGAGGYTF
TGCGCCAGCAGCCACGTTACAGGGGCGGGCGGCTACACCTTC
>TRBJ2-1|-|TRBV27|TRBD2
CASSPSGRRYNEQFF
TGTGCCAGCAGCCCTAGCGGGAGAAGGTACAATGAGCAGTTCTTC
>TRBJ2-1|-|TRBV5-8|-
CASSSLARHDEQFF
TGTGCCAGCAGCTCCTTAGCACGACACGATGAGCAGTTCTTC
>TRBJ1-5|once|TRBV4-2|-
CASSQDIGYQPQHF
TGTGCCAGCAGCCAAGATATCGGTTACCAGCCCCAGCATTTT
>TRBJ2-5|-|TRBV6-5|-
CASSYDGHPYF
TGTGCCAGCAGTTACGACGGACACCCGTACTTC
>TRBJ2-1|once|TRBV7-9|TRBD2
CASSPWMGSGAPNEQFF
TGTGCCAGCAGCCCCTGGATGGGTAGCGGGGCCCCAAATGAGCAGTTCTTC
>TRBJ2-1|-|TRBV9|-
CASSVGGGNEQFF
TGTGCCAGCAGCGTAGGGGGTGGCAATGAGCAGTTCTTC
>TRBJ2-7|-|TRBV21-1|-
CASLADRDEQYF
TGTGCCAGCTTAGCGGACAGGGACGAGCAGTACTTC
>TRBJ2-5|-|TRBV13|TRBD1
CASSLGRGTGPQETQYF
TGTGCCAGCAGCTTAGGCCGAGGGACAGGGCCCCAAGAGACCCAGTACTTC
>TRBJ2-1|-|TRBV18|TRBD2
CASSLRTSGVYNEQFF
TGTGCCAGCTCACTTCGGACTAGCGGGGTTTACAATGAGCAGTTCTTC
>TRBJ2-1|-|TRBV30|TRBD2
CAWSETSGPYNEQFF
TGTGCCTGGAGTGAGACTAGCGGCCCCTACAATGAGCAGTTCTTC
>TRBJ1-1|-|TRBV7-9|TRBD1
CASSALDRVDTEAFF
TGTGCCAGCAGCGCCCTGGACAGGGTTGACACTGAAGCTTTCTTT
>TRBJ2-2|-|TRBV15|-
CATSGGRNTGELFF
TGTGCCACCAGCGGTGGGAGGAACACCGGGGAGCTGTTTTTT
>TRBJ2-7|-|TRBV4-1|-
CASSSRTLGEQYF
TGCGCCAGCAGCTCGAGGACTCTCGGCGAGCAGTACTTC
>TRBJ2-3|few|TRBV6-4|-
CASSVGGISDTQYF
TGTGCCAGCAGTGTTGGGGGGATCTCCGATACGCAGTATTTT
>TRBJ1-3|-|TRBV5-1|-
CASSLVFGNTIYF
TGCGCCAGCAGCTTGGTTTTTGGAAACACCATATATTTT
>TRBJ2-2|-|TRBV12-5|TRBD1
CASGFGTASEIEELFF
TGTGCTAGTGGTTTTGGGACAGCATCAGAGATCGAGGAGCTGTTTTTT
>TRBJ2-1|-|TRBV5-8|TRBD2
CASSARSTSVFFNEQFF
TGTGCCAGCAGCGCCCGGTCGACTAGCGTATTCTTTAATGAGCAGTTCTTC
>TRBJ2-3|-|TRBV7-9|TRBD1
CASSFGTASTDTQYF
TGTGCCAGCAGCTTTGGGACAGCTAGCACAGATACGCAGTATTTT
>TRBJ1-4|medium-sized|TRBV9|-
CASSARGAANEKLFF
TGTGCCAGCAGCGCTAGGGGGGCAGCTAATGAAAAACTGTTTTTT
>TRBJ2-3|-|TRBV5-6|TRBD1
CASSPQGADTQYF
TGTGCCAGCAGTCCGCAGGGGGCGGATACGCAGTATTTT
>TRBJ2-2|-|TRBV4-3|TRBD2
CASSQGLASLGTGELFF
TGCGCCAGCAGCCAGGGACTAGCGTCCCTAGGAACCGGGGAGCTGTTTTTT
>TRBJ2-4|-|TRBV7-9|TRBD2
CASSLGGLTNIQYF
TGTGCCAGCAGCTTAGGGGGACTAACAAACATTCAGTACTTC
>TRBJ2-7|-|TRBV7-6|-
CASSLGLTGEQYF
TGTGCCAGCAGCTTGGGCCTCACCGGGGAGCAGTACTTC
>TRBJ2-2|-|TRBV7-9|-
CASSLTSSGELFF
TGTGCCAGCAGCTTAACTAGTTCCGGGGAGCTGTTTTTT
>TRBJ2-3|-|TRBV5-5|TRBD1
CASSLGQGADTQYF
TGTGCCAGCAGCTTAGGCCAGGGGGCGGATACGCAGTATTTT
>TRBJ1-1|once|TRBV29-1|-
CSGEVNTEAFF
TGCAGCGGAGAGGTGAACACTGAAGCTTTCTTT
>TRBJ1-1|-|TRBV18|TRBD1
CASSPPQGVWTEAFF
TGTGCCAGCTCACCACCTCAGGGGGTTTGGACTGAAGCTTTCTTT
>TRBJ2-1|-|TRBV5-8|-
CASSFGPNGVEQFF
TGTGCCAGCAGCTTTGGTCCTAATGGGGTTGAGCAGTTCTTC
>TRBJ2-5|-|TRBV7-8|TRBD1
CASILGGQGAKTQYF
TGTGCCAGCATCCTAGGGGGACAGGGGGCCAAGACCCAGTACTTC
>TRBJ1-1|-|TRBV11-1|TRBD1
CASKIGTGGASTEAFF
TGTGCCAGCAAAATTGGGACAGGGGGCGCGAGCACTGAAGCTTTCTTT
>TRBJ1-2|-|TRBV2|-
CAIPTTGPNYGYTF
TGTGCCATACCCACTACAGGTCCTAACTATGGCTACACCTTC
>TRBJ1-1|-|TRBV5-8|-
CASSWTRNTEAFF
TGTGCCAGCAGCTGGACTAGGAACACTGAAGCTTTCTTT
>TRBJ1-2|once|TRBV7-9|-
CATRGPPLDYGYTF
TGTGCCACGCGGGGACCGCCTCTGGACTATGGCTACACCTTC
>TRBJ2-1|-|TRBV14|-
CASSQESGLTYNEQFF
TGTGCCAGCAGCCAAGAGTCAGGACTGACCTACAATGAGCAGTTCTTC
>TRBJ2-1|-|TRBV11-3|TRBD2
CASSGASGSGRNEQFF
TGTGCCAGCTCCGGGGCTAGCGGGAGTGGGCGGAATGAGCAGTTCTTC
>TRBJ1-5|-|TRBV28|-
CASSSPTLLLPLRQPQHF
TGTGCCAGCAGTTCCCCGACCCTCCTACTGCCCCTCAGGCAGCCCCAGCATTTT
>TRBJ2-1|-|TRBV11-2|-
CASSSGLREQFF
TGTGCCAGCAGCTCCGGGCTGCGCGAGCAGTTCTTC